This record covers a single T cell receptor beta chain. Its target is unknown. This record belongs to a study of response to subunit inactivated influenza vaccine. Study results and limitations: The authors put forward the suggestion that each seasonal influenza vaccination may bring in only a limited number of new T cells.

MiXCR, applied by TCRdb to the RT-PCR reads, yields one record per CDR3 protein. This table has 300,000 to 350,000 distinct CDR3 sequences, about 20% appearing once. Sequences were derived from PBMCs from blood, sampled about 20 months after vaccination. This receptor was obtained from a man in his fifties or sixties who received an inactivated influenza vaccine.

The CDR3 loop is CASSGGQGSYNEQFF. CDR3 DNA sequence: TGTGCCAGCAGCGGTGGACAGGGTTCGTACAATGAGCAGTTCTTC. This chain links TRBV11-2 with TRBJ2-1; 8 bases match TRBD1. With 5 bases clipped from V and 4 bases from J, the junction kept 7 bases outside the gene matches. Germline V CDR1 and CDR2: SGHAT, FQNNGV. The CDR3 is made up of 15 amino acids.